This T cell receptor (beta chain) was identified during a study of CD8 T cells in ankylosing spondylitis. Using its own MiXCR run on the 5' RACE reads, TCRdb lists one record per CDR3 protein. The sample lists 350,000 to 450,000 distinct CDR3 sequences; roughly 26% were seen once. The J segment lost 4 bases and the V segment lost 1 base, leaving 7 bases of the junction unmatched. The CDR3 is 17 amino acids. CDR1 is MNHEY and CDR2 is SVGAGI in the germline V gene. Worth noting for this clonotype: What it binds is unknown.

Study observations and caveats: Apparently characteristic of ankylosing spondylitis blood was a TCR beta motif (eight highly homologous variants). Reportedly, significant enrichment of disease-linked clones occurred in matched ankylosing spondylitis synovial fluid.

This clonotype was obtained from a male donor with ankylosing spondylitis. Sequencing was performed on blood, either unsorted or a sorted T cell fraction (not recorded which). The chain is built from TRBV6-5 and TRBJ2-1; 10 bases fit TRBD1. The CDR3 coding sequence is TGTGCCAGCAGTTACTTACCGGGACAGGGGAATTACAATGAGCAGTTCTTC. Amino acids: CASSYLPGQGNYNEQFF.